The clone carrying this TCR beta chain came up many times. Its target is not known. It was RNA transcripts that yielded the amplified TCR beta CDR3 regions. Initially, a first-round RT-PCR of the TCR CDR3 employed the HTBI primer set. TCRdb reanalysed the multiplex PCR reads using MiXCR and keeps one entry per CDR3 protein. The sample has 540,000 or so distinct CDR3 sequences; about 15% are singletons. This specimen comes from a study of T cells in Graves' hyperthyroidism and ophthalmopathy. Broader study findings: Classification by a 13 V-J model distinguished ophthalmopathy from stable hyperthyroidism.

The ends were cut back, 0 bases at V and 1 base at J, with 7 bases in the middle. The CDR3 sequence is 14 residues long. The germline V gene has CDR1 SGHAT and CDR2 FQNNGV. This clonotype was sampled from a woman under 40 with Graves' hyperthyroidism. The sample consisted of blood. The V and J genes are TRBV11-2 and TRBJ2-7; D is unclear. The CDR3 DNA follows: TGTGCCAGCAGCTTAGAAGGCAATTCCTACGAGCAGTACTTC. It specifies CASSLEGNSYEQYF.